These 28 T cell receptor beta chains originate from one sample sequenced in a study of blood T cell repertoires in COVID-19. Clones were sequenced by immunoSEQ multiplex PCR, and TCRdb holds only the in-frame ones, with some missing. Found here are 130,000 to 150,000 clones, approximately 81% of them singletons; the top ten hold 5.5%. The sequenced sample was PBMCs or T cells enriched from blood (not recorded which). All receptors derive from a man aged 35-49 years with acute COVID-19.

The gene calls are TRBV5-1 and TRBJ2-7, with 8 positions matching TRBD1. Trimming cost V 0 bases and J 0 bases; bases outside gene matches: 5. The germline CDR1 and CDR2 sequences are SGHRS and YFSETQ. The CDR3 consists of 16 residues. The CDR3 DNA follows: TGCGCCAGCAGCTTGGCCGGGACAGGCTACTCCTACGAGCAGTACTTC. Its translation is CASSLAGTGYSYEQYF.

This chain connects TRBV27 to TRBJ2-1, with TRBD2 matching 8 bases. V shed 8 bases, J shed 0 bases, and the junction held 6 bases outside the gene matches. The CDR3 is 15 amino acids. The germline CDR1 and CDR2 sequences are MNHEY and SMNVEV (reference sequence). As DNA, the CDR3 is TGTGCCAGCGGCGGGGGGACCAGCTCCTACAATGAGCAGTTCTTC. Its protein is CASGGGTSSYNEQFF.

This clone was detected once. The chain uses TRBV5-1 and TRBJ2-5; 15 bases match TRBD2. The CDR3 loop spans 16 amino acids. V lost 4 bases to trimming and J lost 5 bases; unmatched junction nucleotides: 6. The germline V gene has CDR1 SGHRS and CDR2 YFSETQ. The CDR3 reads CASSVSGTSGGETQYF. CDR3 nucleotides: TGCGCCAGCAGCGTATCCGGGACTAGCGGGGGGGAGACCCAGTACTTC.

This clone was found a few times. This chain joins TRBV4-1 and TRBJ1-5, with D perhaps TRBD1 (6 bases). The V end lost 4 bases, the J end lost 5 bases, and 18 bases lay between the germline ends. The CDR3 has 16 amino acids. From germline, CDR1 is MGHRA and CDR2 YSYEKL. Written as DNA, the CDR3 is TGCGCCAGCAGCCCTGCACAGGGTAGGAGAGATCAGCCCCAGCATTTT. Protein product: CASSPAQGRRDQPQHF.

This chain joins TRBV9 and TRBJ2-1; 7 bases fit TRBD2. CDR3 size: 18 residues. CDR1 is SGDLS, CDR2 YYNGEE, per germline. V trimming: 2 bases; J trimming: 0 bases; junction bases outside the gene matches: 11. The CDR3 DNA is TGTGCCAGCAGCGTCTCTGCTAGCGGACATAGCTCCTACAATGAGCAGTTCTTC. Translation gives CASSVSASGHSSYNEQFF.

This chain links TRBV7-2 with TRBJ1-5; the D is unclear. This CDR3 region has 15 residues. Trimming removed 1 base from V and 1 base from J, with 8 bases in between. Germline assignment: CDR1 SGHTA and CDR2 FQGNSA. Written as DNA, the CDR3 is TGTGCCAGCAGCTTAGTTGACACCAGCAATCAGCCCCAGCATTTT. This sequence encodes CASSLVDTSNQPQHF.

V is TRBV9 and J is TRBJ2-2; D is unclear. Trimming cost V 0 bases and J 6 bases, with 12 bases left between them. Germline V lookup: CDR1 SGDLS, CDR2 YYNGEE. The CDR3 contains 15 residues. CDR3: CASSVGAQVSGELFF. CDR3 coding DNA: TGTGCCAGCAGCGTAGGTGCCCAGGTATCCGGGGAGCTGTTTTTT. The full variable domain, rest sourced from reference TRBV9 and TRBJ2-2, is DSGVTQTPKHLITATGQRVTLRCSPRSGDLSVYWYQQSLDQGLQFLIQYYNGEERAKGNILERFSAQQFPDLHSELNLSSLELGDSALYFCASSVGAQVSGELFFGEGSRLTVL.

The chain couples TRBV19 to TRBJ2-7; TRBD1 matches 8 bases. Germline V gives CDR1 LNHDA, CDR2 SQIVND (reference sequence). This CDR3 contains 15 residues. Trimming cost V 5 bases and J 0 bases; bases outside gene matches: 6. In DNA form, the CDR3 reads TGTGCCAGTAGTCCGGGACAGGAAAGCTCCTACGAGCAGTACTTC. It encodes CASSPGQESSYEQYF.

This clone was detected only once. The chain joins TRBV25-1 to TRBJ2-7, with 7 bases aligning to TRBD2. In germline, CDR1 is MGHDK, CDR2 SYGVNS. The CDR3 is 15 amino acids. V shed 4 bases, J shed 3 bases, and the junction held 9 bases outside the gene matches. CDR3 sequence: CASSATAGNSYEQYF. The CDR3 DNA is TGTGCCAGCAGTGCGACAGCGGGGAATAGCTACGAGCAGTACTTC.

The chain joins TRBV30 to TRBJ1-3; the match to TRBD1 covers 8 bases. The CDR3 totals 13 residues. The J segment lost 4 bases and the V segment lost 5 bases, leaving 4 bases of the junction unmatched. In germline, CDR1 is GTSNPN, CDR2 SVGIG (reference sequence). The CDR3 sequence is CAWLTGVGNTIYF. Written as DNA, the CDR3 is TGTGCCTGGCTGACAGGGGTCGGAAACACCATATATTTT.

On this clone itself: The same CDR3 also results from other DNA sequences found in this sample. V usage is TRBV7-9 and J usage is TRBJ1-1, with D tentatively TRBD1 (5 bases). Germline V CDR1 and CDR2: SEHNR, FQNEAQ (reference sequence). CDR3 size: 14 residues. The V and J ends lost 4 bases and 3 bases respectively, with 12 bases between them. DNA for the CDR3: TGTGCCAGCAGCTCAAACGCGGGGGACACTGAAGCTTTCTTT. Translating gives CASSSNAGDTEAFF.

The J gene is TRBJ1-1, the V gene TRBV3-1 (or the pseudogene TRBV3-2); 8 nucleotides align to TRBD1. Trimming cost V 3 bases and J 4 bases; bases outside gene matches: 4. CDR1 and CDR2 (germline): LGHDT, YNNKEL (reference sequence). The CDR3 covers 14 residues. The CDR3 spells CASSQRDRGTEAFF. The CDR3 DNA follows: TGTGCCAGCAGCCAGCGCGACAGGGGCACTGAAGCTTTCTTT.

This clone appeared a single time. The chain joins TRBV4-3 to TRBJ1-4; maybe TRBD1 (6 bases). CDR3 length: 15 amino acids. V shed 0 bases and J shed 8 bases, with 13 bases lying between them. CDR1 is LGHNA and CDR2 is YSLEER in the germline V gene. CDR3 sequence (DNA): TGCGCCAGCAGCCAAGATAGGGCAGGGGACGAAAAACTGTTTTTT. It yields the protein CASSQDRAGDEKLFF.

The rearrangement links TRBV9 to TRBJ1-2, with D possibly matching TRBD1 (6 bases). Germline V gene sequence: CDR1 SGDLS, CDR2 YYNGEE. This CDR3 has 16 amino acids. V dropped 0 bases and J dropped 0 bases, with 12 bases sitting between them. The CDR3 DNA reads TGTGCCAGCAGCGTAGATATAGGACAGTCTAACTATGGCTACACCTTC. As protein: CASSVDIGQSNYGYTF.

J is TRBJ1-3 and V is TRBV19; no firm D call. Trimming stripped 5 bases from V and 6 bases from J, with 11 bases between. CDR1 and CDR2 from the germline V gene are LNHDA and SQIVND (reference sequence). The CDR3 is 13 amino acids. The CDR3 loop is CASSEDSANTIYF. CDR3 sequence (DNA): TGTGCCAGTAGTGAGGACTCCGCAAACACCATATATTTT. Supplemented by reference TRBV19 and TRBJ1-3, the full variable domain reads DGGITQSPKYLFRKEGQNVTLSCEQNLNHDAMYWYRQDPGQGLRLIYYSQIVNDFQKGDIAEGYSVSREKKESFPLTVTSAQKNPTAFYLCASSEDSANTIYFGEGSWLTVV.

The chain recombines TRBV19 with TRBJ2-2, with 8 bases identical to TRBD2. Germline V CDR1 and CDR2: LNHDA, SQIVND (reference sequence). J gave up 7 bases and V 3 bases, and 10 bases lay outside the gene matches. The CDR3 is made up of 16 amino acids. As DNA, the CDR3 is TGTGCCAGTAGTATCAGCAGCGGGAGTCGGGTCGGGGAGCTGTTTTTT. As protein: CASSISSGSRVGELFF.

This chain joins TRBV29-1 and TRBJ2-7; TRBD1 matches 7 bases. The CDR3 is made up of 13 amino acids. V trimming: 7 bases; J trimming: 3 bases; junction bases outside the gene matches: 9. CDR1 is SQVTM and CDR2 is ANQGSEA in the germline V gene. DNA of the CDR3: TGCAGCGCAACAGGGGCGACTATCTACGAGCAGTACTTC. Protein sequence: CSATGATIYEQYF.

This chain uses TRBV5-1 with TRBJ2-2; D gene ambiguous. This CDR3 spans 13 amino acids. Trimming removed 0 bases from V and 5 bases from J, with 5 bases in between. The germline CDR1 and CDR2 sequences are SGHRS and YFSETQ. CDR3 in DNA: TGCGCCAGCAGCTTGGTCCAGACCGGGGAGCTGTTTTTT. It yields the protein CASSLVQTGELFF.

The rearrangement links TRBV7-6 to TRBJ1-1; a weak D match, TRBD1 (6 bases). The CDR3 totals 16 residues. CDR1 and CDR2 (germline): SGHVS, FNYEAQ. The V gene lost 1 base and the J gene lost 3 bases, with 15 bases spanning the gap. This chain's CDR3 is CASSLVGGLVDTEAFF. CDR3 in DNA: TGTGCCAGCAGCTTAGTGGGGGGGCTCGTGGACACTGAAGCTTTCTTT.

The rearrangement links TRBV19 to TRBJ2-6; perhaps TRBD1 as D (5 bases). Looked up from germline, CDR1 is LNHDA and CDR2 is SQIVND (reference sequence). Trimming cost V 6 bases and J 2 bases, with 17 bases left between them. The CDR3 totals 17 residues. In nucleotides, the CDR3 is TGTGCCAGTAGGATACATGCAGGGTCCCCTGGGGCCAACGTCCTGACTTTC. It encodes CASRIHAGSPGANVLTF. The complete variable domain, with remaining parts taken from reference TRBV19 and TRBJ2-6, reads DGGITQSPKYLFRKEGQNVTLSCEQNLNHDAMYWYRQDPGQGLRLIYYSQIVNDFQKGDIAEGYSVSREKKESFPLTVTSAQKNPTAFYLCASRIHAGSPGANVLTFGAGSRLTVL.

This sequence joins TRBV5-4 and TRBJ2-2; D may be TRBD2 (5 bases). With 5 bases removed from V and 1 base from J, the gap between germline ends came to 12 bases. The CDR3 is 15 amino acids. Germline values: CDR1 SGHNT, CDR2 YYREEE (reference sequence). The CDR3 sequence is CASSLDRGNTGELFF. CDR3 coding DNA: TGTGCCAGCAGTCTAGATCGGGGGAACACCGGGGAGCTGTTTTTT.

The J gene is TRBJ2-1, the V gene TRBV3-1 (or the pseudogene TRBV3-2), with TRBD2 identical over 10 bases. V lost 1 base, J lost 6 bases, and 6 bases stayed unmatched. Germline V gene data show CDR1 as LGHDT and CDR2 as YNNKEL (reference sequence). The CDR3 consists of 16 residues. CDR3 protein: CASSQGSSGGGNEQFF. The CDR3 nucleotides are TGTGCCAGCAGCCAAGGTTCGAGCGGGGGGGGCAATGAGCAGTTCTTC.

The genes are TRBV28 and TRBJ1-3; D ambiguous. The CDR3 spans 16 residues. Trimming stripped 3 bases from V and 3 bases from J, with 15 bases between. CDR1 is MDHEN, CDR2 SYDVKM, per germline. CDR3 DNA sequence: TGTGCCAGCAGTTTTCTTGGCCCCAGCGGTGGAAACACCATATATTTT. Translated: CASSFLGPSGGNTIYF.

The gene calls are TRBV5-1 and TRBJ1-1; D may be TRBD1 (5 bases). V lost 0 bases and J lost 4, with 13 bases in between. The CDR3 extends over 15 amino acids. Germline V gene sequence: CDR1 SGHRS, CDR2 YFSETQ. CDR3 DNA sequence: TGCGCCAGCAGCTTGGCCGGGGGAATAGGCACTGAAGCTTTCTTT. It encodes CASSLAGGIGTEAFF.

V and J are TRBV7-2 and TRBJ1-3, with 10 nucleotides matching TRBD1. Losses at the gene ends were 0 bases for V and 3 bases for J; bases not matched to a gene: 5. This CDR3 contains 17 residues. Germline lookup yields CDR1 SGHTA and CDR2 FQGNSA. CDR3 nucleotides: TGTGCCAGCAGCTTAGCGGGACAGGGGATTGTTGGAAACACCATATATTTT. Translated, it gives CASSLAGQGIVGNTIYF.

The chain is built from TRBV4-1 and TRBJ1-2; TRBD1 aligns across 7 bases. This CDR3 spans 16 amino acids. Germline V lookup: CDR1 MGHRA, CDR2 YSYEKL. Trimming took 0 bases from V and 3 from J; bases not matched to a gene: 7. The CDR3 here is CASSQDPTGFDYGYTF. For the CDR3, the DNA is TGCGCCAGCAGCCAAGACCCGACAGGGTTTGACTATGGCTACACCTTC.

This clone showed up just once. The J gene is TRBJ2-1, the V gene TRBV27; 10 bases are shared with TRBD2. This CDR3 is 16 amino acids long. V gave up 2 bases and J gave up 10 bases; unmatched junction bases: 11. Per germline, CDR1 MNHEY and CDR2 SMNVEV (reference sequence). CDR3 sequence: CASSLVSTSGLVEQFF. CDR3 nucleotides: TGTGCCAGCAGTTTAGTATCGACTAGCGGGTTAGTAGAGCAGTTCTTC.

The chain has TRBV9 and TRBJ2-7, with D uncertain. The CDR3 has 14 residues. Germline-derived CDR1 and CDR2 are SGDLS and YYNGEE. V lost 1 base, J lost 5 bases, and 13 bases lay in between. The CDR3 region has the DNA TGTGCCAGCAGCGTAACTGTGCTTATGGACGAGCAGTACTTC. It codes for CASSVTVLMDEQYF.